These 29 T cell receptor beta chains were all obtained from the same sample, sequenced in a study of T-cell reconstitution after alpha-beta-depleted transplantation in children. Preparation of the TCRbeta library involved a method that used unique molecular identifiers. In TCRdb, the PCR reads were re-called with MiXCR into one record per CDR3 protein. Among some 520,000 distinct CDR3 sequences listed, 32% were seen once. The sequenced sample was PBMCs from the stem cell graft donor, obtained from the stem cell graft. The receptors here all came from a human donor who donated a stem cell graft to a child with aplastic anemia.

The genes are TRBV27 and TRBJ2-1, with 12 bases lining up with TRBD2. With V trimmed by 5 bases and J by 9 bases, 8 bases remained unmatched. Germline CDR1 is MNHEY and CDR2 is SMNVEV (reference sequence). This CDR3 is built from 15 residues. The CDR3 spells CASSLRASGRGEQFF. CDR3 coding DNA: TGTGCCAGCAGTCTAAGGGCTAGCGGGAGGGGTGAGCAGTTCTTC.

This sequence joins TRBV5-1 and TRBJ2-1, with D tentatively TRBD1 (6 bases). Germline CDR1 reads SGHRS; CDR2 reads YFSETQ. V gave up 0 bases and J gave up 6 bases, with 16 bases separating them. This CDR3 region has 16 residues. The CDR3 loop is CASSLASQGRLNEQFF. Here the CDR3 DNA reads TGCGCCAGCAGCTTGGCGTCGCAGGGGCGACTCAATGAGCAGTTCTTC.

Only a few counts were recorded for this clonotype. CDR3 in DNA: TGTGCCACCAGCAGAGATCGAGGGACACTTTACGAGCAGTACTTC. Protein sequence: CATSRDRGTLYEQYF. J is TRBJ2-7 and V is TRBV15; possible D gene TRBD1, 6 bases. CDR3 length: 15 residues. Trimming stripped 0 bases from V and 4 bases from J, with 13 bases between. The germline V gene has CDR1 LNHNV and CDR2 YYDKDF (reference sequence).

The rearrangement joins TRBV6-2 or TRBV6-3 to TRBJ1-2; D is possibly TRBD1 (5 bases). CDR3 size: 12 residues. Looked up from germline, CDR1 is MNHEY and CDR2 is SVGEGT. Trimming cost V 5 bases and J 13 bases, with 17 bases left between them. The CDR3 region is CASSTGGQGTTF. The DNA of the CDR3 is TGTGCCAGCAGTACTGGAGGGCAGGGAACCACCTTC.

In regard to this clonotype: Mismatch with germline at one junction end may stem from a read error. This chain connects TRBV12-3 or TRBV12-4 to TRBJ1-5; no clear D gene. The CDR3 is 12 residues long. CDR3: CASSSSPQPHHF. In DNA form, the CDR3 reads TGTGCCAGCAGTTCGTCTCCTCAGCCCCATCATTTT.

This clonotype came up a few times. The CDR3 protein is CSSRQHGAADSPLHF. DNA of the CDR3: TGCAGTTCCCGCCAGCATGGGGCAGCAGATTCACCCCTCCACTTT. This chain joins TRBV20-1 and TRBJ1-6, with a tentative D call TRBD1 (5 bases). The CDR3 runs to 15 residues. Germline V gene data show CDR1 as DFQATT and CDR2 as SNEGSKA (reference sequence). The V gene lost 8 bases and the J gene lost 8 bases, with 22 bases spanning the gap.

The chain recombines TRBV4-3 with TRBJ2-1; perhaps TRBD2 as D (7 bases). V lost 3 bases and J 3 bases, leaving 18 bases between the germline ends. Germline V gene lookup returns CDR1 LGHNA and CDR2 YSLEER. CDR3 length: 17 residues. The CDR3 protein is CASSQDLGGAYYNEQFF. The CDR3 coding sequence is TGCGCCAGCAGCCAGGACCTAGGGGGGGCCTACTACAATGAGCAGTTCTTC.

There are a few counts of this clonotype. The chain has TRBV24-1 and TRBJ1-2, with D possibly matching TRBD1 (5 bases). The ends were cut back, 3 bases at V and 7 bases at J, with 11 bases in the middle. This CDR3 is built from 13 residues. Germline V CDR1 and CDR2: KGHDR, SFDVKD. CDR3 sequence (DNA): TGTGCCACCAGTGATCCCATGGGGCTTGGCTACACCTTC. This translates into CATSDPMGLGYTF.

This clonotype was recorded a few times. V and J are TRBV6-1 and TRBJ2-7; the match to TRBD1 covers 7 bases. The length of the CDR3 is 15 residues. The V and J ends lost 6 bases and 3 bases, in that order; junction bases with no gene match: 11. Germline CDR1 and CDR2: MNHNS and SASEGT. This CDR3 reads CASSLGQTFSYEQYF. DNA for the CDR3: TGTGCCAGCAGCCTGGGACAGACGTTTAGCTACGAGCAGTACTTC.

This clonotype was found a few times. The V call is TRBV20-1, the J call TRBJ2-1; possibly TRBD2 for D (6 bases). The CDR3 has 14 amino acids. The germline V and J ends were trimmed by 3 bases and 4 bases, with 13 bases remaining between them. Germline CDR1 reads DFQATT; CDR2 reads SNEGSKA (reference sequence). In DNA form, the CDR3 reads TGCAGTGCTAGTCGTCCGGGGGTGTACAATGAGCAGTTCTTC. This gives the protein CSASRPGVYNEQFF.

This chain uses TRBV12-3 or TRBV12-4 with TRBJ1-1; weak D call: TRBD1 (5 bases). V dropped 3 bases and J dropped 6 bases, with 14 bases sitting between them. This CDR3 comprises 14 residues. The chain's CDR3 is CASSFGSGVPEAFF. The CDR3 DNA follows: TGTGCCAGCAGTTTTGGTTCGGGGGTTCCTGAAGCTTTCTTT.

This clonotype was picked up a small number of times. V is TRBV7-2 and J is TRBJ1-4; D not resolved. This CDR3 has 16 residues. Germline lookup yields CDR1 SGHTA and CDR2 FQGNSA. V lost 1 base, J lost 2 bases, and 11 bases lay in between. The DNA for the CDR3 is TGTGCCAGCAGCTTAGTGTCTTCCCAGACTAATGAAAAACTGTTTTTT. Amino acids: CASSLVSSQTNEKLFF.

This chain links TRBV6-5 with TRBJ1-4, with D perhaps matching TRBD1 (6 bases). V gave up 4 bases and J gave up 7 bases, with 22 bases separating them. Germline loops: CDR1 MNHEY, CDR2 SVGAGI. CDR3 length: 17 amino acids. The CDR3 region has the DNA TGTGCCAGCAGTTGGGGTCTTATACAGGGATCTTCTGAAAAACTGTTTTTT. The encoded protein is CASSWGLIQGSSEKLFF.

This clonotype occurred a few times. The CDR3 sequence is CASSLIGTSSYEQYF. As DNA, the CDR3 is TGTGCCAGCAGCTTGATTGGGACGAGCTCCTACGAGCAGTACTTC. The genes are TRBV5-6 and TRBJ2-7, with D possibly called TRBD1 or TRBD2 (5 bases each). The germline CDR1 and CDR2 sequences are SGHDT and YYEEEE. The germline V and J ends were trimmed by 1 base and 0 bases, with 11 bases remaining between them. This CDR3 spans 15 amino acids.

The chain has TRBV12-3 or TRBV12-4 and TRBJ2-1, with 12 bases lining up with TRBD2. The CDR3 loop spans 15 amino acids. V was clipped by 9 bases and J by 9 bases; unmatched bases: 12. The CDR3 sequence: CARSLAGGLSGEQFF. In nucleotides, the CDR3 is TGTGCCAGATCGCTAGCGGGAGGGCTCTCGGGTGAGCAGTTCTTC.

V is TRBV4-3 and J is TRBJ1-3, with no clear D. This CDR3 has 14 residues. The germline V and J ends were trimmed by 6 bases and 0 bases, with 9 bases remaining between them. Germline assignment: CDR1 LGHNA and CDR2 YSLEER. The CDR3 region has the DNA TGCGCCAGCAGTGACTCCACCTCTGGAAACACCATATATTTT. Its protein is CASSDSTSGNTIYF.

The chain carries TRBV6-2 or TRBV6-3 and TRBJ1-1, with no clear D. The CDR3 contains 13 residues. Germline V gives CDR1 MNHEY, CDR2 SVGEGT. Trimming took 5 bases from V and 2 from J, leaving 9 bases between them. The CDR3 nucleotides read TGTGCCAGCAGTGCAAAAATCAACACTGAAGCTTTCTTT. Protein sequence: CASSAKINTEAFF.

V gene TRBV12-3 or TRBV12-4 combines with J gene TRBJ2-3; no clear D. The CDR3 runs 13 residues. The ends were cut back, 6 bases at V and 1 base at J, with 8 bases in the middle. The CDR3 is CASSFRGTDTQYF. The CDR3 DNA follows: TGTGCCAGCAGCTTTCGTGGCACAGATACGCAGTATTTT.

The V and J genes are TRBV30 and TRBJ2-5; 11 positions agree with TRBD2. The V gene's germline CDR1 is GTSNPN and CDR2 SVGIG (reference sequence). V lost 3 bases and J lost 2; bases outside the gene matches: 5. The CDR3 is made up of 15 amino acids. The CDR3 loop is CAWRGGLAAQETQYF. In nucleotides, the CDR3 is TGTGCCTGGAGGGGGGGACTAGCGGCTCAAGAGACCCAGTACTTC.

The V and J genes are TRBV9 and TRBJ2-5; 8 bases map to TRBD2. The ends lost 3 bases at V and 3 bases at J; junction bases unmatched: 19. The CDR3 spans 19 residues. The germline gives CDR1 SGDLS, CDR2 YYNGEE. The CDR3 nucleotides read TGTGCCAGCAGCGGTTCCTTACCGGGACTAGTAAAGTCGAAAGAGACCCAGTACTTC. It codes for CASSGSLPGLVKSKETQYF.

V is TRBV11-3 and J is TRBJ1-2; the D gene is possibly TRBD1 (5 bases). The CDR3 consists of 13 residues. Germline-derived CDR1 and CDR2 are SGHNT and YENEEA. V lost 5 bases and J lost 7, with 14 bases in between. Here the CDR3 DNA reads TGTGCCAGCAGCCCCGGGGGGACCGGTGGCTACACCTTC. Its translation is CASSPGGTGGYTF.

This clonotype was detected ten times or more. This chain uses TRBV20-1 with TRBJ2-3, with a possible D match to TRBD2 (6 bases). Germline assignment: CDR1 DFQATT and CDR2 SNEGSKA (reference sequence). The CDR3 consists of 15 residues. The V gene lost 3 bases and the J gene lost 4 bases, with 17 bases spanning the gap. The CDR3, as DNA: TGCAGTGCTAGGGGGTACGAGCGGGCAGCAGATACGCAGTATTTT. Amino acids: CSARGYERAADTQYF.

A note on this clonotype: A junction boundary mismatches the germline segment, possibly from a read error. This chain links TRBV5-1 with TRBJ2-1; a weak D match, TRBD1 (6 bases). This CDR3 comprises 14 residues. Germline CDR1 and CDR2: SGHRS and YFSETQ. This CDR3 is CASGFGQTYNEQFF. The CDR3 region has the DNA TGCGCCAGCGGCTTCGGACAGACTTACAATGAGCAGTTCTTC.

The chain recombines TRBV2 with TRBJ1-2, with 11 bases lining up with TRBD1. V dropped 4 bases and J dropped 4; count of bases not matched to a gene: 5. In germline, CDR1 is SNHLY, CDR2 FYNNEI. The CDR3 runs 15 residues. The CDR3 DNA reads as TGTGCCAGCAGTGGGGGACAGGGGGGCCCCTATGGCTACACCTTC. This translates into CASSGGQGGPYGYTF.

The CDR3 protein is CASSSSPGDRVQPQHF. CDR3 DNA sequence: TGTGCCAGCAGCTCGAGCCCGGGGGACAGGGTACAGCCCCAGCATTTT. The rearrangement links TRBV7-2 to TRBJ1-5, with 9 bases fitting TRBD1. This CDR3 contains 16 residues. The V gene's germline CDR1 is SGHTA and CDR2 FQGNSA. Germline trimming cut 4 bases from V and 7 bases from J; bases unmatched to any gene: 11.

This clonotype was observed a few times. The V call is TRBV20-1, the J call TRBJ2-1; 9 bases are shared with TRBD1. This CDR3 spans 14 amino acids. Germline CDR1 is DFQATT and CDR2 is SNEGSKA (reference sequence). V shed 6 bases, J shed 7 bases, and the junction held 10 bases outside the gene matches. CDR3 region: CSADRGMVWNEQFF. CDR3 DNA sequence: TGCAGTGCAGACAGGGGGATGGTATGGAATGAGCAGTTCTTC.

The chain couples TRBV28 to TRBJ1-5; unclear D gene. The V end lost 6 bases, the J end lost 7 bases, and 13 bases lay between the germline ends. This CDR3 has 13 amino acids. The germline gives CDR1 MDHEN, CDR2 SYDVKM. CDR3 bases: TGTGCCAGCAGCCCCTCGGTGTACCAGCCCCAGCATTTT. This translates into CASSPSVYQPQHF.

The rearrangement uses TRBV6-2 or TRBV6-3 and TRBJ2-1; 12 bases are shared with TRBD2. The trim removed 0 bases at V and 1 base at J, leaving 7 bases unmatched. The CDR3 sequence is 19 residues long. CDR1 MNHEY and CDR2 SVGEGT come from the germline V gene. CDR3 sequence: CASSYSGLAGPYSYNEQFF. The CDR3 bases are TGTGCCAGCAGTTACTCCGGACTAGCGGGGCCCTATTCCTACAATGAGCAGTTCTTC.

The gene calls are TRBV6-2 or TRBV6-3 and TRBJ1-1; D call uncertain. V shed 2 bases and J shed 0 bases, with 7 bases lying between them. Germline CDR1 is MNHEY and CDR2 is SVGEGT. The CDR3 consists of 14 residues. The CDR3 DNA reads TGTGCCAGCAGTTACGGGCAGGTGAACACTGAAGCTTTCTTT. Protein sequence: CASSYGQVNTEAFF.